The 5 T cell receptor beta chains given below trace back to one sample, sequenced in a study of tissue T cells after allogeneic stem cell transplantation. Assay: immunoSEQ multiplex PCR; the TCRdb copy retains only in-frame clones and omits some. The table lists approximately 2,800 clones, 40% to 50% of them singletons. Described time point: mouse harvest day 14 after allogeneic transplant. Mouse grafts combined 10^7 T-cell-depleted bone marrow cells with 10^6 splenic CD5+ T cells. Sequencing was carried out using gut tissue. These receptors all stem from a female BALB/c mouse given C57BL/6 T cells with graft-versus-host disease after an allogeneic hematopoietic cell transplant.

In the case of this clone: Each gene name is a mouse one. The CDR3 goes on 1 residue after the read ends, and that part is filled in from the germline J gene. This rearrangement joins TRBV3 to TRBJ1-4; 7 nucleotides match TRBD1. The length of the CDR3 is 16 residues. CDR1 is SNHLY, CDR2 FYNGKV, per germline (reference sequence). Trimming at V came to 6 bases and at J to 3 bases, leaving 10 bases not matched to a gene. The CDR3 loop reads CASSYLRDRANERLFF. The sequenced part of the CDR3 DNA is TGTGCCAGCAGTTACCTCCGGGACAGAGCCAACGAAAGATTATTT.

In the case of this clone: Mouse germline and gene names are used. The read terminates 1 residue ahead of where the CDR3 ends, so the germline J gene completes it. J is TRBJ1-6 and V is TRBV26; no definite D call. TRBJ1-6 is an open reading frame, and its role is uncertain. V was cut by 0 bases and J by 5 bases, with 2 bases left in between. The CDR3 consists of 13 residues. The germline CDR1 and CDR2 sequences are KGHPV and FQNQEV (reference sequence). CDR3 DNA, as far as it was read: TGTGCCAGCAGTCTGTCGAATAATTCGCCCCTCTAC. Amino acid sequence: CASSLSNNSPLY. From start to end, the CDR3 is CASSLSNNSPLYF.

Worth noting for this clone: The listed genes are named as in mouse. The part of the CDR3 DNA that was read is TGTGCCAGCAGCTTAGTGGGGGACACCGGGCAGCTCTAC. It encodes CASSLVGDTGQLY. The whole CDR3 protein reads CASSLVGDTGQLYF. This chain uses TRBV3 with TRBJ2-2, with a possible D match to TRBD2 (6 bases). From the germline J gene comes the end of the CDR3, since the read stops 1 residue before it. Germline V gene data show CDR1 as SNHLY and CDR2 as FYNGKV (reference sequence). The V end lost 1 base, the J end lost 3 bases, and 6 bases lay between the germline ends. The CDR3 has 14 residues.

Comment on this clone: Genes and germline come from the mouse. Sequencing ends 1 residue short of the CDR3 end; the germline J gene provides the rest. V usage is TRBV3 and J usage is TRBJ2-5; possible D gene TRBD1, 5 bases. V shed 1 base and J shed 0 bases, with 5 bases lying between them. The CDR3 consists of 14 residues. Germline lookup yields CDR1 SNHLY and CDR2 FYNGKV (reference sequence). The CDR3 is CASSLGQNQDTQYF. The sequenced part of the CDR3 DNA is TGTGCCAGCAGCTTAGGACAGAACCAAGACACCCAGTAC.

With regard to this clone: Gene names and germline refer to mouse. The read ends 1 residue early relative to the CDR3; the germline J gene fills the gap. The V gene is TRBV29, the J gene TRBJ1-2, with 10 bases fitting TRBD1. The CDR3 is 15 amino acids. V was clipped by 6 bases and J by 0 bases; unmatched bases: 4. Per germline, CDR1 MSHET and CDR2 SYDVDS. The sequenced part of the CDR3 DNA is TGTGCTAGCAGGCGAGGACAGGGGGCAAACTCCGACTACACC. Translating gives CASRRGQGANSDYT. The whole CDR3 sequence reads CASRRGQGANSDYTF.